These 26 T cell receptor beta chains came from one sample sequenced in a study of post-analysis software for immune sequencing data (dated by TCRdb to between 2014 and 2016). The method was PCR. The data were produced on an Illumina HiSeq 2500. Unique molecular identifiers were incorporated into TCR beta cDNA libraries to reduce PCR and sequencing biases. The raw public data were reprocessed by TCRdb itself: fastp quality trimming at Q25, MiXCR clonotype calling, in-frame beta chains only. Rows are unified per CDR3 protein, each entry keeping the most common DNA and genes. The sample table contains hundreds of thousands of distinct CDR3 sequences; only one count was recorded for around 53% of them. The ten largest clones represent 4.6% of the sample. Overall study results and their limits: Patients showed significantly higher frequencies than controls for about 5 TRBV segments, among them TRBV5-6, TRBV5-1 and TRBV20-1.

These receptors have no identified antigens. Sequencing used blood. Every receptor here comes from a girl aged 5 to 17 with multiple sclerosis.

This chain connects TRBV12-5 to TRBJ2-1, with 12 bases aligning to TRBD2. In germline, CDR1 is LGHNT, CDR2 FRNRAP. This CDR3 is 15 amino acids long. V gave up 3 bases and J gave up 6 bases; unmatched junction bases: 3. The CDR3 protein is CASGFRLAGVNEQFF. In nucleotides, the CDR3 is TGTGCTAGTGGTTTCAGACTAGCGGGGGTCAATGAGCAGTTCTTC.

This chain connects TRBV20-1 to TRBJ2-5, with 7 bases lining up with TRBD1. V shed 6 bases, J shed 3 bases, and the junction held 10 bases outside the gene matches. The CDR3 length is 14 residues. Germline assignment: CDR1 DFQATT and CDR2 SNEGSKA (reference sequence). The DNA of the CDR3 is TGCAGTGCCTTCCCCCCCGACAGGGAAGAGACCCAGTACTTC. Residues: CSAFPPDREETQYF.

This clonotype was detected a few times. The chain has TRBV7-2 and TRBJ2-7; no reliable D call. The germline gives CDR1 SGHTA, CDR2 FQGNSA. V lost 8 bases, J lost 3 bases, and 8 bases lay in between. This CDR3 is 11 amino acids long. CDR3 nucleotides: TGTGCCAGCGCTGGGGACTACGAGCAGTACTTC. Its protein product is CASAGDYEQYF. Drawing the rest from reference TRBV7-2 and TRBJ2-7, the complete variable domain is GAGVSQSPSNKVTEKGKDVELRCDPISGHTALYWYRQSLGQGLEFLIYFQGNSAPDKSGLPSDRFSAERTGGSVSTLTIQRTQQEDSAVYLCASAGDYEQYFGPGTRLTVT.

The V gene is TRBV27, the J gene TRBJ2-7; 8 bases align to TRBD1. J gave up 0 bases and V 5 bases, and 6 bases lay outside the gene matches. CDR1 MNHEY and CDR2 SMNVEV come from the germline V gene (reference sequence). The CDR3 contains 15 residues. The CDR3 nucleotides read TGTGCCAGCAGTAGAGGACAGGGCTTCTCCTACGAGCAGTACTTC. Protein product: CASSRGQGFSYEQYF.

For this clonotype: The junction departs from germline at one end; a sequencing error may be responsible. The rearrangement joins TRBV7-6 to TRBJ2-1; D remains ambiguous. There are 15 residues in the CDR3. Per germline, CDR1 SGHVS and CDR2 FNYEAQ. In DNA, the CDR3 is TGTGTCAGCAGCTCCGGTTTGGGATCATCAATGAAGCAGTTCTTC. This codes for CVSSSGLGSSMKQFF.

The J gene is TRBJ2-7, the V gene TRBV10-3; D assignment may be TRBD1 or TRBD2 (6 bases each). V lost 0 bases and J lost 5, with 14 bases in between. Germline loops: CDR1 ENHRY, CDR2 SYGVKD. The CDR3 covers 15 residues. This CDR3 is CAISESRGVGNEQYF. The CDR3 DNA follows: TGTGCCATCAGTGAGTCAAGGGGGGTTGGGAACGAGCAGTACTTC.

In its sample, this clonotype was seen a few times. The CDR3 sequence is CASSDSAGGHNEQFF. The CDR3 nucleotides read TGTGCCAGCAGTGACTCAGCGGGAGGTCACAATGAGCAGTTCTTC. V usage is TRBV6-4 and J usage is TRBJ2-1, with 9 bases aligning to TRBD2. The CDR3 has 15 residues. Germline CDR1 MRHNA, CDR2 SNTAGT. V was clipped by 0 bases and J by 5 bases; unmatched bases: 2.

The chain employs TRBV12-3 or TRBV12-4 and TRBJ1-2, with D possibly being TRBD1 (5 bases). Trimming cost V 6 bases and J 2 bases, with 10 bases left between them. The CDR3 extends over 13 amino acids. The CDR3 loop reads CASRQGSNYGYTF. CDR3 coding DNA: TGTGCCAGCAGGCAGGGTAGCAACTATGGCTACACCTTC.

The DNA for the CDR3 is TGTGCCAGCAGTTTATCGCGCGACAAGGGCAATGAGCAGTTCTTC. Translating it yields CASSLSRDKGNEQFF. The chain combines TRBV27 with TRBJ2-1; D call uncertain. Germline-derived CDR1 and CDR2 are MNHEY and SMNVEV (reference sequence). V was pared by 0 bases and J by 6 bases, with 12 bases between. This CDR3 comprises 15 residues.

This clonotype was observed a few times. The junction does not match germline at one end; this may be a read error. V is TRBV5-1 and J is TRBJ2-7; D possibly corresponds to TRBD1 (7 bases). CDR1 is SGHRS, CDR2 YFSETQ, per germline. CDR3 length equals 15 residues. Written as DNA, the CDR3 is TGCGCCAACAGCTTCGCGGGACAGAGCTCCTACGAGCAGTACTTC. Translation: CANSFAGQSSYEQYF.

This clonotype was observed once. The chain uses TRBV29-1 and TRBJ1-1; no firm D call. The germline V gene encodes CDR1 SQVTM and CDR2 ANQGSEA. Trimming took 5 bases from V and 1 from J, leaving 14 bases between them. The length of the CDR3 is 14 residues. The CDR3 loop is CSVRVDPTNTEAFF. CDR3 nucleotides: TGCAGCGTTAGAGTAGACCCGACGAACACTGAAGCTTTCTTT.

This chain joins TRBV20-1 and TRBJ2-1; 15 bases match TRBD2. The germline gives CDR1 DFQATT, CDR2 SNEGSKA (reference sequence). Losses at the gene ends were 0 bases for V and 0 bases for J; bases not matched to a gene: 6. The CDR3 length is 19 residues. The CDR3 nucleotides are TGCAGTGCTAGAGATTGGGGACTAGCGGGGGGAAGCTCCTACAATGAGCAGTTCTTC. Amino acids: CSARDWGLAGGSSYNEQFF.

This rearrangement joins TRBV20-1 to TRBJ2-1; D may be TRBD1 (5 bases). V lost 3 bases, J lost 16 bases, and 25 bases lay in between. The length of the CDR3 is 14 residues. CDR1 DFQATT and CDR2 SNEGSKA come from the germline V gene (reference sequence). The CDR3 loop is CSASESGLNTEAFF. The CDR3 DNA is TGCAGTGCTAGCGAGTCAGGGCTGAACACTGAAGCTTTCTTC.

The chain employs TRBV6-6 and TRBJ2-1; D gene ambiguous. The CDR3 spans 12 residues. From germline, CDR1 is MNHNY and CDR2 SVGAGI (reference sequence). The ends were cut back, 3 bases at V and 6 bases at J, with 6 bases in the middle. The CDR3 sequence is CASSYDVNEQFF. CDR3 sequence (DNA): TGTGCCAGCAGTTATGATGTCAATGAGCAGTTCTTC.

The chain links TRBV29-1 to TRBJ1-1; TRBD1 agrees at 12 bases. The CDR3 has 14 amino acids. V was pared by 7 bases and J by 4 bases, with 7 bases of the junction left unmatched. Germline V gene sequence: CDR1 SQVTM, CDR2 ANQGSEA. The CDR3 DNA sequence: TGCAGCGCCTGGGACAGGGGGCTTTTCACTGAAGCTTTCTTT. Translation gives CSAWDRGLFTEAFF.

V gene TRBV15 combines with J gene TRBJ2-7; D ambiguous. CDR3 length: 13 amino acids. Trimming took 4 bases from V and 0 from J, leaving 7 bases between them. Germline V gene sequence: CDR1 LNHNV, CDR2 YYDKDF (reference sequence). DNA of the CDR3: TGTGCCACCAGCACTGGGGACTCCTACGAGCAGTACTTC. Translation: CATSTGDSYEQYF.

The rearrangement joins TRBV12-3 or TRBV12-4 to TRBJ2-3; TRBD2 agrees at 8 bases. V dropped 5 bases and J dropped 2; count of bases not matched to a gene: 9. The CDR3 totals 16 residues. The CDR3 nucleotides are TGTGCCAGCAGTCTTGGGGCTAGCGGGTACACAGATACGCAGTATTTT. This codes for CASSLGASGYTDTQYF.

This clonotype came up a few times. This chain joins TRBV29-1 and TRBJ2-5; D gene ambiguous. The CDR3 sequence is 14 residues long. Trimming left V 4 bases short and J 5 bases short, with 17 bases between. Looked up from germline, CDR1 is SQVTM and CDR2 is ANQGSEA. CDR3 residues: CSVGNRVASETQYF. As DNA, the CDR3 is TGCAGCGTTGGAAACCGGGTGGCCAGCGAGACCCAGTACTTC.

This chain uses TRBV9 with TRBJ1-2, with D perhaps TRBD1 (6 bases). This CDR3 region has 14 residues. Trimming removed 4 bases at V and 7 bases at J, with 17 bases between. Germline CDR1 is SGDLS and CDR2 is YYNGEE. DNA for the CDR3: TGTGCCAGCAGCCCCCGATGGGACACGGGTGGCTACACCTTC. Translating it yields CASSPRWDTGGYTF.

This clonotype was picked up a small number of times. The chain joins TRBV7-4 to TRBJ2-5, with TRBD1 matching 9 bases. Losses at the gene ends were 4 bases for V and 3 bases for J; bases not matched to a gene: 3. CDR3 length: 14 residues. Germline lookup yields CDR1 SGHVT and CDR2 SQSDAQ. This CDR3 is CASSSRDREETQYF. The DNA for the CDR3 is TGTGCCAGCAGCTCCCGGGACAGGGAAGAGACCCAGTACTTC.

The chain carries TRBV5-1 and TRBJ2-4, with TRBD2 matching 9 bases. The CDR3 sequence is 16 residues long. Germline assignment: CDR1 SGHRS and CDR2 YFSETQ. After removal of 1 base from V and 8 bases from J, the junction contained 10 bases not matched to a gene. CDR3 region: CASSLISRGGGDIQYF. Written as DNA, the CDR3 is TGCGCCAGCAGCTTGATCTCGCGGGGGGGCGGCGACATTCAGTACTTC.

This clonotype was detected only a few times. The rearrangement joins TRBV20-1 to TRBJ1-2, with D perhaps matching TRBD1 (6 bases). Trimming pared 0 bases from V and 5 bases from J, leaving 22 bases between. The germline V gene has CDR1 DFQATT and CDR2 SNEGSKA (reference sequence). CDR3 length equals 17 residues. CDR3 loop: CSARDIGQGFRFYGYTF. CDR3 bases: TGCAGTGCTAGAGATATAGGGCAGGGGTTCCGCTTTTATGGCTACACCTTC.

The chain uses TRBV11-2 and TRBJ1-6, with unresolved D. Germline V gene sequence: CDR1 SGHAT, CDR2 FQNNGV. The V and J ends lost 5 bases and 7 bases respectively, with 12 bases between them. The CDR3 extends over 14 amino acids. The CDR3 loop reads CASSLDGLNSPLHF. DNA for the CDR3: TGTGCCAGCAGCCTGGACGGCCTGAATTCACCCCTCCACTTT.

The CDR3: CASSFEDVPREAFF. The CDR3 coding sequence is TGTGCCAGCAGCTTTGAGGACGTTCCCCGTGAAGCTTTCTTT. The V call is TRBV7-2, the J call TRBJ1-1, with D unresolved. The CDR3 loop spans 14 amino acids. CDR1 and CDR2 from the germline V gene are SGHTA and FQGNSA. V lost 3 bases to trimming and J lost 7 bases, with 15 bases between them.

This clonotype was counted between two and nine times. V gene TRBV7-2 combines with J gene TRBJ2-4; D not resolved. This CDR3 is 17 amino acids long. Germline V gene lookup returns CDR1 SGHTA and CDR2 FQGNSA. V lost 5 bases, J lost 0 bases, and 17 bases lay in between. DNA of the CDR3: TGTGCCAGCAGCCCGCGACCCTTTTTCTTAGCCAAAAACATTCAGTACTTC. Its protein product is CASSPRPFFLAKNIQYF.

The chain combines TRBV2 with TRBJ1-2, with D perhaps matching TRBD1 (5 bases). Germline V gene sequence: CDR1 SNHLY, CDR2 FYNNEI. The CDR3 covers 11 residues. V lost 7 bases to trimming and J lost 8 bases, with 11 bases between them. CDR3 bases: TGTGCCAGCAAATACTGGGGCGGCTACACCTTC. Translating it yields CASKYWGGYTF.